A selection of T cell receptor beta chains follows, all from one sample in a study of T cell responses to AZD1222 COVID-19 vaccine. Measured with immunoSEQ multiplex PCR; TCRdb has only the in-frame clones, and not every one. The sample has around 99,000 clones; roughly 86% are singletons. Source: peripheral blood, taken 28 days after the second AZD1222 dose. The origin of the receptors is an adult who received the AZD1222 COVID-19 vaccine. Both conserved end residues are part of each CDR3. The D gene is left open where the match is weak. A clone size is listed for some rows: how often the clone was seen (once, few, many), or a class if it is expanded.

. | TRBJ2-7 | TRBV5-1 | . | TGCGCCAGCAGCGGCGACAGTCGCGAGCAGTACTTC | CASSGDSREQYF
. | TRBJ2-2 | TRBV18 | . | TGTGCCAGCTCACAAGAGATTACCTCGGGACCGCTAAACACCGGGGAGCTGTTTTTT | CASSQEITSGPLNTGELFF
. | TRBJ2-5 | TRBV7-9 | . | TGTGCCAGTTTTAGGGCCAGCTTCGGAGAGACCCAGTACTTC | CASFRASFGETQYF
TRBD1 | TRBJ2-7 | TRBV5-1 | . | TGCGCCAGCAGCTCGCGGGACAGGGCGTCCTACGAGCAGTACTTC | CASSSRDRASYEQYF
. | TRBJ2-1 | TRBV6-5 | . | TGTGCCAGCGGTTTGGAGGGGCGATGGAGTGAGCAGTTCTTC | CASGLEGRWSEQFF
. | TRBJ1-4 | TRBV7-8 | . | TGTGCCAGCAGCGTCAGGGAAGCGACTAATGAAAAACTGTTTTTT | CASSVREATNEKLFF
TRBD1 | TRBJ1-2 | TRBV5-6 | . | TGTGCCAGCAGCTTGGCCGGGGACAGGGGTTATGGCTACACCTTC | CASSLAGDRGYGYTF
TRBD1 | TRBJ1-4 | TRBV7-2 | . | TGTGCCAGCAGCTCGACAGGGGGTCGTGAAAAACTGTTTTTT | CASSSTGGREKLFF
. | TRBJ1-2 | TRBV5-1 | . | TGCGCCAGCAGCTTGGCCGGAACAGGAGGGGGCTACACCTTC | CASSLAGTGGGYTF
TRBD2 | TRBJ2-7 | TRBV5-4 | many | TGTGCCAGCAGCTCGACTAGCCAGTCCTACGAGCAGTACTTC | CASSSTSQSYEQYF
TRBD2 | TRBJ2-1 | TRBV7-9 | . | TGTGCCAGCAGCTCGTGGGAGGGCCTCAATGAGCAGTTCTTC | CASSSWEGLNEQFF
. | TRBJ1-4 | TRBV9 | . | TGTGCCAGCAGGAGAGGTGCGGGTGCAACTAATGAAAAACTGTTTTTT | CASRRGAGATNEKLFF
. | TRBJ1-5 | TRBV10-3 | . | TGTGCCATCAGTGATCAGGGTGGTCAGCCCCAGCATTTT | CAISDQGGQPQHF
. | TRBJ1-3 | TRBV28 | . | TGTGCCAGCAGTTTATGGGAGGGGGGTGGAAACACCATATATTTT | CASSLWEGGGNTIYF